This is a list of T cell receptor beta chains from one sample in a study of blood T cell repertoires in COVID-19. Profiling relied on immunoSEQ multiplex PCR, and the TCRdb table lists in-frame clones only, not all of them. The sample shows approximately 150,000 clones, 75% to 85% of them seen only once. Specimen: peripheral blood. The source of these receptors is a woman in her fifties or sixties with COVID-19, enrolled during active disease. The CDR3 runs from the conserved cysteine through the conserved F or W. The order of the fields is J gene, D gene, clone size, V gene, CDR3 protein, CDR3 DNA. D genes are given only for firm matches. The size of a clone is reported for some rows only, either as once, few or many, or as a class for expanded clones.

j_gene: TRBJ2-1; d_gene: TRBD2; abundance: .; v_gene: TRBV9; CDR3aa: CASSVAPAASGGDNEQFF; CDR3nt: TGTGCCAGCAGCGTAGCCCCCGCGGCTAGCGGGGGGGACAATGAGCAGTTCTTC
j_gene: TRBJ1-5; d_gene: .; abundance: few; v_gene: TRBV19; CDR3aa: CASSSREVGNQPQHF; CDR3nt: TGTGCCAGTAGCTCCAGGGAGGTGGGCAATCAGCCCCAGCATTTT
j_gene: TRBJ1-2; d_gene: .; abundance: .; v_gene: TRBV11-2; CDR3aa: CASSLSTGGGYTF; CDR3nt: TGTGCCAGCAGCTTAAGCACGGGGGGCGGCTACACCTTC
j_gene: TRBJ2-7; d_gene: TRBD2; abundance: few; v_gene: TRBV4-2; CDR3aa: CASSQELAGMYEQYF; CDR3nt: TGTGCCAGCAGCCAAGAACTAGCGGGGATGTACGAGCAGTACTTC
j_gene: TRBJ1-3; d_gene: .; abundance: once; v_gene: TRBV16; CDR3aa: CASSQSHRIGNTIYF; CDR3nt: TGTGCCAGCAGCCAATCACACAGGATCGGAAACACCATATATTTT
j_gene: TRBJ1-1; d_gene: .; abundance: .; v_gene: TRBV5-1; CDR3aa: CASSRGGQPEAFF; CDR3nt: TGCGCCAGCAGCAGAGGAGGACAGCCTGAAGCTTTCTTT
j_gene: TRBJ2-7; d_gene: .; abundance: .; v_gene: TRBV30; CDR3aa: CAWETGPYEQYF; CDR3nt: TGTGCCTGGGAAACAGGACCCTACGAGCAGTACTTC
j_gene: TRBJ1-3; d_gene: TRBD1; abundance: .; v_gene: TRBV19; CDR3aa: CASSEIRGHGNTIYF; CDR3nt: TGTGCCAGTAGTGAAATCAGGGGGCACGGAAACACCATATATTTT
j_gene: TRBJ2-2; d_gene: TRBD1; abundance: .; v_gene: TRBV18; CDR3aa: CASSPGQGARTGELFF; CDR3nt: TGTGCCAGCTCACCCGGACAGGGGGCGCGCACCGGGGAGCTGTTTTTT
j_gene: TRBJ2-3; d_gene: .; abundance: .; v_gene: TRBV20-1; CDR3aa: CSASWQLGTDTQYF; CDR3nt: TGCAGTGCTAGTTGGCAGTTGGGCACAGATACGCAGTATTTT
j_gene: TRBJ2-7; d_gene: .; abundance: .; v_gene: TRBV11-2; CDR3aa: CASSSTTGYEQYF; CDR3nt: TGTGCCAGCAGCTCAACGACAGGCTACGAGCAGTACTTC
j_gene: TRBJ1-2; d_gene: .; abundance: .; v_gene: TRBV7-2; CDR3aa: CASSLTIYGYTF; CDR3nt: TGTGCCAGCAGCCTAACGATCTATGGCTACACCTTC
j_gene: TRBJ2-4; d_gene: TRBD2; abundance: .; v_gene: TRBV7-2; CDR3aa: CASSSEAGRSIQYF; CDR3nt: TGTGCCAGCAGCTCCGAAGCGGGGCGCAGCATTCAGTACTTC
j_gene: TRBJ2-1; d_gene: .; abundance: .; v_gene: TRBV6-5; CDR3aa: CASNQGQSSYNEQFF; CDR3nt: TGTGCCAGCAACCAAGGACAAAGCTCCTACAATGAGCAGTTCTTC
j_gene: TRBJ1-1; d_gene: .; abundance: .; v_gene: TRBV11-1; CDR3aa: CASSLEVANTEAFF; CDR3nt: TGTGCCAGCAGCCTCGAGGTGGCGAACACTGAAGCTTTCTTT
j_gene: TRBJ2-3; d_gene: .; abundance: .; v_gene: TRBV6-5; CDR3aa: CASSRRTGTDTQYF; CDR3nt: TGTGCCAGCAGTCGTCGAACGGGCACAGATACGCAGTATTTT
j_gene: TRBJ2-7; d_gene: TRBD1; abundance: many; v_gene: TRBV11-2; CDR3aa: CASSLWTGRGYEQYF; CDR3nt: TGTGCCAGCAGCCTTTGGACAGGGAGAGGCTACGAGCAGTACTTC
j_gene: TRBJ1-2; d_gene: .; abundance: .; v_gene: TRBV6-5; CDR3aa: CASSPRNQGRLGYTF; CDR3nt: TGTGCCAGCAGTCCAAGAAACCAGGGGCGGTTAGGCTACACCTTC
j_gene: TRBJ1-2; d_gene: .; abundance: .; v_gene: TRBV30; CDR3aa: CAWRMGNNYGYTF; CDR3nt: TGTGCCTGGAGAATGGGCAATAACTATGGCTACACCTTC
j_gene: TRBJ2-5; d_gene: TRBD2; abundance: once; v_gene: TRBV18; CDR3aa: CASSDDGRKTQYF; CDR3nt: TGTGCCAGCTCAGACGACGGGAGGAAGACCCAGTACTTC
j_gene: TRBJ2-1; d_gene: TRBD2; abundance: .; v_gene: TRBV28; CDR3aa: CASRRTSGRINEQFF; CDR3nt: TGTGCCAGCAGAAGGACTAGCGGGAGGATCAATGAGCAGTTCTTC
j_gene: TRBJ1-6; d_gene: TRBD1; abundance: .; v_gene: TRBV19; CDR3aa: CASSIDARQGYNSPLHF; CDR3nt: TGTGCCAGTAGTATAGATGCCCGACAGGGCTATAATTCACCCCTCCACTTT
j_gene: TRBJ2-1; d_gene: TRBD2; abundance: .; v_gene: TRBV5-1; CDR3aa: CASSLVLAGVGANYNEQFF; CDR3nt: TGCGCCAGCAGCTTGGTACTAGCGGGAGTTGGGGCCAACTACAATGAGCAGTTCTTC
j_gene: TRBJ2-2; d_gene: .; abundance: few; v_gene: TRBV4-3; CDR3aa: CASSQVGRAAGELFF; CDR3nt: TGCGCCAGCAGCCAAGTGGGCAGGGCGGCCGGGGAGCTGTTTTTT
j_gene: TRBJ2-2; d_gene: .; abundance: .; v_gene: TRBV11-3; CDR3aa: CASSLNRVTGELFF; CDR3nt: TGTGCCAGCAGCCTGAACAGGGTCACCGGGGAGCTGTTTTTT
j_gene: TRBJ2-1; d_gene: .; abundance: .; v_gene: TRBV29-1; CDR3aa: CSVSYSGAANEQFF; CDR3nt: TGCAGCGTTTCCTATAGCGGAGCGGCCAATGAGCAGTTCTTC
j_gene: TRBJ2-5; d_gene: TRBD1; abundance: .; v_gene: TRBV5-6; CDR3aa: CASSFMGTGRETQYF; CDR3nt: TGTGCCAGCAGCTTCATGGGGACAGGGCGGGAGACCCAGTACTTC
j_gene: TRBJ2-5; d_gene: TRBD2; abundance: .; v_gene: TRBV7-3; CDR3aa: CASSLFASGISETQYF; CDR3nt: TGTGCCAGCAGCTTATTCGCTAGCGGGATATCTGAGACCCAGTACTTC
j_gene: TRBJ1-1; d_gene: .; abundance: .; v_gene: TRBV20-1; CDR3aa: CSARGPTEAFF; CDR3nt: TGCAGTGCTAGGGGGCCCACTGAAGCTTTCTTT
j_gene: TRBJ1-6; d_gene: .; abundance: .; v_gene: TRBV27; CDR3aa: CASTTTNENSPLHF; CDR3nt: TGTGCCAGCACCACCACCAACGAGAATTCACCCCTCCACTTT
j_gene: TRBJ2-7; d_gene: TRBD2; abundance: .; v_gene: TRBV28; CDR3aa: CASSFQRGSYEQYF; CDR3nt: TGTGCCAGCAGTTTTCAGCGGGGCTCCTACGAGCAGTACTTC
j_gene: TRBJ2-7; d_gene: TRBD1; abundance: .; v_gene: TRBV7-9; CDR3aa: CASSLAGGGQASYEQYF; CDR3nt: TGTGCCAGCAGCTTAGCGGGCGGAGGACAGGCCTCCTACGAGCAGTACTTC
j_gene: TRBJ2-5; d_gene: .; abundance: once; v_gene: TRBV5-6; CDR3aa: CASSLGGREETQYF; CDR3nt: TGTGCCAGCAGCTTGGGGGGCCGGGAAGAGACCCAGTACTTC
j_gene: TRBJ1-1; d_gene: TRBD1; abundance: many; v_gene: TRBV19; CDR3aa: CASSETGEEAFF; CDR3nt: TGTGCCAGTAGTGAAACAGGGGAAGAAGCTTTCTTT
j_gene: TRBJ2-1; d_gene: .; abundance: .; v_gene: TRBV5-1; CDR3aa: CASRIIADVYNEQFF; CDR3nt: TGCGCCAGCAGAATCATAGCGGACGTCTACAATGAGCAGTTCTTC
j_gene: TRBJ2-1; d_gene: .; abundance: .; v_gene: TRBV27; CDR3aa: CASSLLGSGDEQFF; CDR3nt: TGTGCCAGCAGTTTATTAGGTTCGGGGGATGAGCAGTTCTTC
j_gene: TRBJ2-3; d_gene: TRBD2; abundance: once; v_gene: TRBV7-2; CDR3aa: CASSPPGGFTDTQYF; CDR3nt: TGTGCCAGCAGCCCTCCGGGGGGATTCACAGATACGCAGTATTTT